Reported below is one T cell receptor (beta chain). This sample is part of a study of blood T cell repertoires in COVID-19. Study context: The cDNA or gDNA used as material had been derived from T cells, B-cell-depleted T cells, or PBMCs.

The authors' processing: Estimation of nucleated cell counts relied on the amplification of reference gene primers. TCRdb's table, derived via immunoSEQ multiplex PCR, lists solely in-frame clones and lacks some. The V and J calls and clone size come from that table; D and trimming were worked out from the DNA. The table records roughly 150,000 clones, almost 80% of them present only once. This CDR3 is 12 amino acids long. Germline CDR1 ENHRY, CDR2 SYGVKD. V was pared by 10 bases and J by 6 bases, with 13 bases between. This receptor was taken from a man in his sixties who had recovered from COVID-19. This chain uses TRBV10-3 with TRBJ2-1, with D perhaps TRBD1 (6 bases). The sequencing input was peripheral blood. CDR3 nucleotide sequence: TGTGCCACCGCACAGGGCACCAATGAGCAGTTCTTC. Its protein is CATAQGTNEQFF.